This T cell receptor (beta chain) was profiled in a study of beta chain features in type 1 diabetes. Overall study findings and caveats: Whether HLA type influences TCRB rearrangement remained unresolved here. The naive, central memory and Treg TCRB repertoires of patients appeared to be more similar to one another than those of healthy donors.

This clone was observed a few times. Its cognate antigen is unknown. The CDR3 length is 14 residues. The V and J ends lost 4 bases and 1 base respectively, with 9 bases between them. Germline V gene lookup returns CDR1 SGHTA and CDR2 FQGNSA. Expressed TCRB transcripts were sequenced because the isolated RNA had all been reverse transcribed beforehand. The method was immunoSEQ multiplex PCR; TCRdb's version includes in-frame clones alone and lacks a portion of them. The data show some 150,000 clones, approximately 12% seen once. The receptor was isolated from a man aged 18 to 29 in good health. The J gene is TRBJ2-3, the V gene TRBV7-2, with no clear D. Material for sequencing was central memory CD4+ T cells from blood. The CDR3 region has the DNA TGTGCCAGCAGCTCATGGACGGGCACAGATACGCAGTATTTT. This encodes CASSSWTGTDTQYF.